This T cell receptor beta chain comes out of a study of blood T cell repertoires in COVID-19. The CDR3 contains 16 residues. This clone occurred once. TCRdb's table, derived via immunoSEQ multiplex PCR, lists solely in-frame clones and lacks some. The table has 150,000 to 200,000 clones, more than 80% seen once. This TCR was recovered from a human donor in a cohort sampled during active COVID-19. Sequences were obtained from peripheral blood. The chain employs TRBV21-1 and TRBJ2-7; TRBD2 is the table's D call and was not checked against the DNA. TRBV21-1 counts as a pseudogene. The CDR3 DNA reads TGTGCCAGCCCTGACGGTAGCGGGAGGCCTTCCTACGAGCAGTACTTC. Amino acids: CASPDGSGRPSYEQYF.